Given below is one TCR beta chain in context. Its antigen is unknown. With a much larger clone just one base away, this may be a read error. The CDR3 totals 15 residues. V shed 4 bases and J 4 bases; nucleotides not matched to a gene: 7. These data belong to a study of human T cells and chemical hapten exposure. Study-level results: TCRs at a frequency above 1 in 1000 stayed unchanged with DPC sensitization.

The sample's time point: pre-sensitization, week 0. The sample's treatment: therapeutic diphenylcyclopropenone sensitization with weekly scalp DPC. Prior to application of each patch test, blood was drawn. TCRdb reprocessed the RACE reads via MiXCR and lists one record per CDR3 protein. This table has 60,000 to 80,000 distinct CDR3 sequences, around 6.6% appearing once. The input for sequencing was whole blood, taken in connection with sensitization to the hapten diphenylcyclopropenone (DPC). The receptor was derived from a woman aged 25 to 39 with alopecia areata. Some clones in this sample may be carry-over from other donors' samples. The chain employs TRBV12-3 or TRBV12-4 and TRBJ2-1, with TRBD2 matching 7 bases. The DNA for the CDR3 is TGTGCCAGCAGTTACGGGGGGTGGTCTTACAATGAGCAGTTCTTC. Translated: CASSYGGWSYNEQFF.